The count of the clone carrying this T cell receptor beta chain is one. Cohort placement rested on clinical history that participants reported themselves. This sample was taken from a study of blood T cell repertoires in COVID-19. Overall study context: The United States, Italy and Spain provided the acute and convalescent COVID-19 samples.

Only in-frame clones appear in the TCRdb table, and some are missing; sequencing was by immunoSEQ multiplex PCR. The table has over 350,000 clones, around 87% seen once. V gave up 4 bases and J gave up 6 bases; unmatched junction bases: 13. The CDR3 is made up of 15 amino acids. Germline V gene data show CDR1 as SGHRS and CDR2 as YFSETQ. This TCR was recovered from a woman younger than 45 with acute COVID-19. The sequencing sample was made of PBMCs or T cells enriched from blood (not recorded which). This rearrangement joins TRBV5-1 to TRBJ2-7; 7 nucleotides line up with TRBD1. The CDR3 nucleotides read TGCGCCAGCAGCGCATACCCGACAGGGATGGGCGAGCAGTACTTC. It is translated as CASSAYPTGMGEQYF.